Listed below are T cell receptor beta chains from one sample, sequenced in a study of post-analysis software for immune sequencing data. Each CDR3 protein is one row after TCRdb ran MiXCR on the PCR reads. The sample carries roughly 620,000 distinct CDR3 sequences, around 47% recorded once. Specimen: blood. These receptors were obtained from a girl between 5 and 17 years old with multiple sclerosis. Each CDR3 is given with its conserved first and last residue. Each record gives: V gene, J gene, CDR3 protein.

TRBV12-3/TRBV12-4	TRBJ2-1	CASSLARSRFSYNEQFF
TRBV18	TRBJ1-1	CASSPQRDGAEAFF
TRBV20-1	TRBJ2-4	CSATPGARGDIQYF
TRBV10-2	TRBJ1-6	CASNAESSGNSPLHF
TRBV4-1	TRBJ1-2	CASSHGAADYGYTF
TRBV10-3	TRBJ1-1	CAISGDTLPRAFF
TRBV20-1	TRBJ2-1	CSARRGRPYNEQFF
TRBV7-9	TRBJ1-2	CASSLAGENYGYTF
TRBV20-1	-	CSASSIFSSYEQYF
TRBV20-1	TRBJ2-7	CSASPDGYEQYF
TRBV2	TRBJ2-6	CASSERALTTGANVLTF
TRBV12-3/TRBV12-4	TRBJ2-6	CASSQQGAPDVLTF
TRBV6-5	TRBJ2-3	CASSSPRGAASTDTQYF
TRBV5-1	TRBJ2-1	CASSRFRGDEQFF
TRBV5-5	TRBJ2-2	CASSLYVSGYGELFF